The 20 T cell receptor beta chains reported below all come from one sample, sequenced in a study of radiotherapy plus CTLA-4 blockade in lung cancer. Libraries were prepared by immunoSEQ multiplex PCR; TCRdb keeps only in-frame clonotypes and omits some of them. The table shows roughly 39,000 clones, with about 80% occurring only once. Source: peripheral blood, taken from a patient treated with radiotherapy plus ipilimumab. The receptors come from a human donor with non-small cell lung cancer who had stable disease on radiotherapy plus ipilimumab.

Notes on this clone: One end of the junction does not line up with germline, which may come from a read error. This chain joins TRBV13 and TRBJ1-5, with D uncertain. The CDR3 sequence is 14 residues long. Germline V gene sequence: CDR1 PRHDT, CDR2 FYEKMQ (reference sequence). The CDR3 region has the DNA TGTACCAGCAGCCTCGGACGGGGCAATCAGCCCCAGCATTTT. Amino acid sequence: CTSSLGRGNQPQHF.

The V and J genes are TRBV4-1 and TRBJ1-3; TRBD1 agrees at 7 bases. With 4 bases clipped from V and 2 bases from J, the junction kept 8 bases outside the gene matches. The germline V gene encodes CDR1 MGHRA and CDR2 YSYEKL. CDR3 size: 16 residues. The CDR3 DNA reads as TGCGCCAGCAGCCCTGGGGCCACAGGGGCTGGAAACACCATATATTTT. Translated: CASSPGATGAGNTIYF.

The J gene is TRBJ1-6, the V gene TRBV9; 7 nucleotides match TRBD1. Germline loops: CDR1 SGDLS, CDR2 YYNGEE. The CDR3 totals 14 residues. V shed 0 bases and J 9 bases; nucleotides not matched to a gene: 3. The CDR3, as DNA: TGTGCCAGCAGCGTAGACAGGGGAGGTTCACCCCTCCACTTT. Its protein product is CASSVDRGGSPLHF.

In this sample, this clone turned up a few times. This chain links TRBV28 with TRBJ2-2; D unclear. The germline V gene encodes CDR1 MDHEN and CDR2 SYDVKM. The germline V and J ends were trimmed by 5 bases and 1 base, with 8 bases remaining between them. The CDR3 length is 14 residues. CDR3 region: CASSPPQNTGELFF. In nucleotides, the CDR3 is TGTGCCAGCAGTCCGCCCCAGAACACCGGGGAGCTGTTTTTT.

The CDR3 reads CASTLGGGNEQYV. CDR3 DNA: TGTGCCAGCACTCTTGGGGGAGGCAACGAGCAGTACGTC. The chain couples TRBV6-1 to TRBJ2-7, with D possibly TRBD2 on 6 matching bases. Trimming took 7 bases from V and 5 from J, leaving 15 bases between them. CDR1 MNHNS and CDR2 SASEGT come from the germline V gene. The CDR3 extends over 13 amino acids.

The chain joins TRBV5-4 to TRBJ2-7; TRBD2 matches at 9 bases. Trimming at V came to 4 bases and at J to 6 bases, leaving 8 bases not matched to a gene. Germline loops: CDR1 SGHNT, CDR2 YYREEE (reference sequence). The CDR3 runs 14 residues. The CDR3 DNA is TGTGCCAGCAGCAAGGACCCTAGCGGGGTCGAGCAGTACTTC. Its translation: CASSKDPSGVEQYF.

The chain is built from TRBV30 and TRBJ2-7, with 8 bases fitting TRBD1. The CDR3 loop spans 13 amino acids. Germline-derived CDR1 and CDR2 are GTSNPN and SVGIG (reference sequence). V trimming: 4 bases; J trimming: 6 bases; junction bases outside the gene matches: 8. The CDR3 here is CAWKGDRRVEQYF. The CDR3 bases are TGTGCCTGGAAGGGGGACAGGAGGGTCGAGCAGTACTTC.

The V call is TRBV14, the J call TRBJ2-1; possible D gene TRBD1, 5 bases. CDR3 length: 20 residues. Germline V CDR1 and CDR2: SGHDN, FVKESK. The ends were cut back, 1 base at V and 0 bases at J, with 22 bases in the middle. The CDR3 is CASSQVLIQSAGPSYNEQFF. In DNA, the CDR3 is TGTGCCAGCAGCCAAGTTTTAATTCAGTCGGCAGGGCCCTCCTACAATGAGCAGTTCTTC.

This chain uses TRBV7-9 with TRBJ1-1; 7 nucleotides align to TRBD1. CDR1 and CDR2 from the germline V gene are SEHNR and FQNEAQ (reference sequence). The CDR3 length is 13 residues. Trimming removed 5 bases from V and 11 bases from J; junction bases left unmatched: 11. The CDR3 nucleotides read TGTGCCAGCAGCCTTACAGGGGCGATCGGGGCTTTCTTT. Translation: CASSLTGAIGAFF.

The gene calls are TRBV28 and TRBJ2-5; either TRBD1 or TRBD2 may fit D (5 bases each). CDR1 MDHEN and CDR2 SYDVKM come from the germline V gene. The V end was cut by 3 bases, the J end by 11 bases, with 19 bases between. The CDR3 runs 14 residues. Here the CDR3 reads CASSLGVSAQEQYF. As DNA, the CDR3 is TGTGCCAGCAGTTTGGGGGTGTCAGCGCAAGAGCAGTACTTC. Looking up the rest from reference TRBV28 and TRBJ2-5 gives the full variable domain: DVKVTQSSRYLVKRTGEKVFLECVQDMDHENMFWYRQDPGLGLRLIYFSYDVKMKEKGDIPEGYSVSREKKERFSLILESASTNQTSMYLCASSLGVSAQEQYFGPGTRLLVL.

This chain joins TRBV4-1 and TRBJ1-1, with D unclear. The V and J ends lost 4 bases and 0 bases respectively, with 12 bases between them. Germline assignment: CDR1 MGHRA and CDR2 YSYEKL. CDR3 length: 15 amino acids. CDR3 protein: CASSLNQELNTEAFF. CDR3 nucleotides: TGCGCCAGCAGCCTTAACCAAGAACTGAACACTGAAGCTTTCTTT.

V and J are TRBV28 and TRBJ1-2; D remains unclear. From germline, CDR1 is MDHEN and CDR2 SYDVKM. V lost 5 bases and J lost 5, with 9 bases in between. The CDR3 consists of 12 residues. The CDR3: CASSPAQYGYTF. The CDR3 nucleotides read TGTGCCAGCAGTCCCGCCCAGTATGGCTACACCTTC.

The rearrangement uses TRBV18 and TRBJ1-6; no clear D gene. The germline gives CDR1 KGHSH, CDR2 LQKENI. V was cut by 4 bases and J by 1 base, with 5 bases left in between. This CDR3 is 14 amino acids long. The CDR3 loop is CASSRESYNSPLHF. In DNA, the CDR3 is TGTGCCAGCTCACGGGAATCCTATAATTCACCCCTCCACTTT.

The rearrangement joins TRBV6-1 to TRBJ1-3, with D unclear. The germline gives CDR1 MNHNS, CDR2 SASEGT. V was pared by 7 bases and J by 0 bases, with 7 bases between. The CDR3 covers 13 residues. Here the CDR3 DNA reads TGTGCCAGCACCTACAACTCTGGAAACACCATATATTTT. Its protein is CASTYNSGNTIYF.

The rearrangement links TRBV5-1 to TRBJ1-2; 9 bases fit TRBD1. This CDR3 region has 16 residues. The V segment lost 2 bases and the J segment 0 bases; nucleotides outside the gene matches: 5. Germline CDR1 reads SGHRS; CDR2 reads YFSETQ. The CDR3 protein is CASSFSGQGANYGYTF. The CDR3 DNA follows: TGCGCCAGCAGCTTTTCGGGACAGGGAGCTAACTATGGCTACACCTTC.

The gene calls are TRBV6-1 and TRBJ1-2; D gene ambiguous. With 0 bases removed from V and 4 bases from J, the gap between germline ends came to 9 bases. This CDR3 is built from 14 residues. CDR1 and CDR2 from the germline V gene are MNHNS and SASEGT. The CDR3 loop reads CASSEAAGGYGYTF. CDR3 coding DNA: TGTGCCAGCAGTGAAGCGGCAGGCGGCTATGGCTACACCTTC.

V usage is TRBV27 and J usage is TRBJ1-4; unclear D gene. The CDR3 loop spans 13 amino acids. With 8 bases removed from V and 3 bases from J, the gap between germline ends came to 10 bases. Germline-derived CDR1 and CDR2 are MNHEY and SMNVEV (reference sequence). Here the CDR3 reads CASPRRANEKLFF. CDR3 nucleotides: TGTGCCAGCCCCCGTCGAGCTAATGAAAAACTGTTTTTT.

The chain has TRBV25-1 and TRBJ2-3, with TRBD1 identical over 7 bases. Germline CDR1 and CDR2: MGHDK and SYGVNS. CDR3 length: 16 amino acids. V lost 0 bases, J lost 2 bases, and 5 bases stayed unmatched. CDR3 region: CASSEYEGAYTDTQYF. CDR3 nucleotide sequence: TGTGCCAGCAGTGAATATGAGGGGGCCTACACAGATACGCAGTATTTT.

V is TRBV19 and J is TRBJ2-3; D not resolved. Germline CDR1 reads LNHDA; CDR2 reads SQIVND (reference sequence). V gave up 7 bases and J gave up 0 bases, with 11 bases separating them. CDR3 size: 14 residues. CDR3 DNA: TGTGCCAGTAAAACCACATCTAGCACAGATACGCAGTATTTT. This translates into CASKTTSSTDTQYF.

The J gene is TRBJ1-3, the V gene TRBV5-4; tentative D call: TRBD1 (6 bases). The V end lost 4 bases, the J end lost 0 bases, and 20 bases lay between the germline ends. Looked up from germline, CDR1 is SGHNT and CDR2 is YYREEE (reference sequence). CDR3 size: 18 residues. CDR3: CASSPEIPTQGSGNTIYF. The CDR3, as DNA: TGTGCCAGCAGCCCGGAAATCCCGACACAGGGCTCTGGAAACACCATATATTTT.